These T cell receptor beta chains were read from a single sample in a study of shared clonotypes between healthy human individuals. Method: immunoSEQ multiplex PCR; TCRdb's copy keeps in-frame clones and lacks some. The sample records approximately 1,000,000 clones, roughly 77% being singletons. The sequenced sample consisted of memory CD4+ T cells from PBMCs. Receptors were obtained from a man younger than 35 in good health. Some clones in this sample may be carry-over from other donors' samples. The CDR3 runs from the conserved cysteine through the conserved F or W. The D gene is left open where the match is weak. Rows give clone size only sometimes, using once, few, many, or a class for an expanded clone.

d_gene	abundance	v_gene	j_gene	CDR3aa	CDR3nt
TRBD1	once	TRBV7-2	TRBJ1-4	CASSTTGTTNEKLFF	TGTGCCAGCAGCACGACAGGGACAACTAATGAAAAACTGTTTTTT
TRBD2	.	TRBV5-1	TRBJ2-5	CASSRWTSGKETQYF	TGCGCCAGCAGCCGGTGGACTAGCGGGAAAGAGACCCAGTACTTC
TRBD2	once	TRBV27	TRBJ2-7	CASSPRTSGSHEQYF	TGTGCCAGCAGTCCCCGGACTAGCGGGTCCCACGAGCAGTACTTC
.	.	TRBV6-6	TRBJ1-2	CASSFGLGFGNGYTF	TGTGCCAGCAGTTTTGGGCTCGGTTTCGGGAATGGCTACACCTTC
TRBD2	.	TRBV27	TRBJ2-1	CASNLSGRFGNEQFF	TGTGCCAGCAACCTCAGCGGGAGGTTTGGCAATGAGCAGTTCTTC
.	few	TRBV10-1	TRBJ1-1	CASSGRVTEAFF	TGCGCCAGCAGTGGTAGGGTCACTGAAGCTTTCTTT
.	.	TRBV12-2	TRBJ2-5	CASRFGQLGEAQYF	TGTGCAAGTCGCTTTGGACAGCTAGGGGAGGCCCAGTACTTC
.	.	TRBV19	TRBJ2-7	CATSVRQEISYEQYF	TGTGCCACGTCGGTGAGACAGGAGATCTCCTACGAGCAGTACTTC
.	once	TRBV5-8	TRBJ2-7	CASSFPGPDPLEQYF	TGTGCCAGCAGCTTTCCCGGCCCCGACCCTCTCGAGCAGTACTTC
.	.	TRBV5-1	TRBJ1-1	CASSLGPANTEAFF	TGCGCCAGCAGCTTGGGGCCGGCGAACACTGAAGCTTTCTTT
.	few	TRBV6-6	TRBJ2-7	CASRVAELSYEQYF	TGTGCCAGCAGGGTAGCGGAGCTATCCTACGAGCAGTACTTC
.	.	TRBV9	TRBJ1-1	CASSVSSGAFTEAFF	TGTGCCAGCAGCGTATCCTCAGGGGCGTTCACTGAAGCTTTCTTT
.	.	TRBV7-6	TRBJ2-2	CASSLGLSGELFF	TGTGCCAGCAGCTTAGGACTCTCCGGGGAGCTGTTTTTT
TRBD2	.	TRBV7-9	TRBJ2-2	CASSSGMRTGTGELFF	TGTGCCAGCTCAAGCGGGATGAGGACCGGCACCGGGGAGCTGTTTTTT
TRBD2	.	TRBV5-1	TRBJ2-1	CASSLGGLAESSYNEQFF	TGCGCCAGCAGCTTGGGCGGACTAGCGGAGAGCTCCTACAATGAGCAGTTCTTC
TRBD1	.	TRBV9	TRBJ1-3	CASSLRTGLSGNTIYF	TGTGCCAGCAGCCTCCGGACAGGACTCTCTGGAAACACCATATATTTT